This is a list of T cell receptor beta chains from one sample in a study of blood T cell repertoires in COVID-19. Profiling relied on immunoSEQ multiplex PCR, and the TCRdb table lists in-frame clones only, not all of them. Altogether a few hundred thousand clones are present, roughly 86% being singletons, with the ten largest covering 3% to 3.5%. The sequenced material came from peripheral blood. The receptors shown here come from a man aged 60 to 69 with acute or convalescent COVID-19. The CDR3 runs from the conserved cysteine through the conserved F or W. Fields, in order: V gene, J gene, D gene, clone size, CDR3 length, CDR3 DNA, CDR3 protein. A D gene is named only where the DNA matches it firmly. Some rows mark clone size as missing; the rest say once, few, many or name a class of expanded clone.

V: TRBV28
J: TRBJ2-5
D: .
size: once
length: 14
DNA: TGTGCCAGCAGCCCCCCAGGGATTCAAGAGACCCAGTACTTC
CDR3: CASSPPGIQETQYF

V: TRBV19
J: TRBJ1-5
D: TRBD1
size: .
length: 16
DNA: TGTGCCAGTAGTCAGGGGACAGACTATAGCAATCAGCCCCAGCATTTT
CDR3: CASSQGTDYSNQPQHF

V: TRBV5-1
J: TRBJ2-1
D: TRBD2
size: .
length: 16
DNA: TGCGCCAGCATCTGGACTAGCGGGGTATCCTACAATGAGCAGTTCTTC
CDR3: CASIWTSGVSYNEQFF

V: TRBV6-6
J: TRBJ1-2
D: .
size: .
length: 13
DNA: TGTGCCAGCAGTTACCGAGAGAACGGTGGCTACACCTTC
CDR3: CASSYRENGGYTF

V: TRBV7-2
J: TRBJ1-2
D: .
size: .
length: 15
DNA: TGTGCCAGCAGCTTAGCGAGATTTACCGTCTATGGCTACACCTTC
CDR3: CASSLARFTVYGYTF

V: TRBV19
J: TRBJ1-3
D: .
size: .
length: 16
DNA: TGTGCCAGTAGTCTCCCCAGTGGCAGCTCTGGAAACACCATATATTTT
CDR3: CASSLPSGSSGNTIYF

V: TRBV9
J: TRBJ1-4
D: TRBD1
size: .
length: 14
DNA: TGTGCCAGCAGCGCCGGGACAGGGCTTGAAAAACTGTTTTTT
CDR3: CASSAGTGLEKLFF

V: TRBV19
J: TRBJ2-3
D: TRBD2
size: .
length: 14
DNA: TGTGCCACTGGGACTAGCGGAGGCACAGATACGCAGTATTTT
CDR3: CATGTSGGTDTQYF

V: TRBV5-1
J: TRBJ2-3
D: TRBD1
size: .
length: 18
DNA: TGCGCCAGCAGCCCGACGCAAACCGGGACAGGCAGCACAGATACGCAGTATTTT
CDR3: CASSPTQTGTGSTDTQYF

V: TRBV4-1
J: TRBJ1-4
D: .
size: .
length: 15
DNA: TGCGCCAGCAGCCAAGATGGGCGGGATAATGAAAAACTGTTTTTT
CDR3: CASSQDGRDNEKLFF

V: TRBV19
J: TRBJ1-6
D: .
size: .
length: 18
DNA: TGTGCCAGTAGTATATTCGCCCGGGGGAGCTCCTATAATTCACCCCTCCACTTT
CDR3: CASSIFARGSSYNSPLHF

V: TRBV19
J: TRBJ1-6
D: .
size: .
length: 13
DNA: TGTGCCAGTAGTATGCAGGGCCCTTCACCCCTCCACTTT
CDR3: CASSMQGPSPLHF

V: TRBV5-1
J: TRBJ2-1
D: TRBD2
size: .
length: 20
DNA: TGCGCCAGCAGCACTTCGACTAGCGGGGGGGCCGTTAGGGTCTACAATGAGCAGTTCTTC
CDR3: CASSTSTSGGAVRVYNEQFF

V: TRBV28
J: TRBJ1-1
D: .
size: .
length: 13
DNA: TGTGCCAGCAGTCCCCGGGGGGGTCTAGAAGCTTTCTTT
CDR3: CASSPRGGLEAFF

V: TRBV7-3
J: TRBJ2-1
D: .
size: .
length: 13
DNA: TGTGCCAGCAGCCACTCAGACAGCAATGAGCAGTTCTTC
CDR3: CASSHSDSNEQFF

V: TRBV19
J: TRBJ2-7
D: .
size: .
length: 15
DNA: TGTGCCAGTAGCCAAGTGGGGGACACCAGATACGAGCAGTACTTC
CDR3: CASSQVGDTRYEQYF

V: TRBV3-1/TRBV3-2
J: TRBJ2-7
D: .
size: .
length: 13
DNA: TGTGCCAGCAGCCAAGATTCGGGGTACGCACGGTACTTC
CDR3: CASSQDSGYARYF

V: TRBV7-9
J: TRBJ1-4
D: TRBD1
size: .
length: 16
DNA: TGTGCCAGCAGCCCCCCCGCCGGGACAGGGGGGTGGCGACTGTTTTTT
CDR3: CASSPPAGTGGWRLFF

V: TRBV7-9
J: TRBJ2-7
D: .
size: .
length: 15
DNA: TGTGCCAGCAGCCCCCGTGGAGGGGGCTCCAACGAGCAGTACTTC
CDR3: CASSPRGGGSNEQYF

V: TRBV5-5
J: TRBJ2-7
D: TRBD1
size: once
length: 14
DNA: TGTGCCAGCAGCTCCCGGGACAGGGGAAGCGAGCAGTACTTC
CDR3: CASSSRDRGSEQYF

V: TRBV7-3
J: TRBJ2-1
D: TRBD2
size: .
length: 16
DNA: TGTGCCAGCAGCTTAAGTCCACTAGCGCCCAACAATGAGCAGTTCTTC
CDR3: CASSLSPLAPNNEQFF

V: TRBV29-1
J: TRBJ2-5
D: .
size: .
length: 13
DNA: TGCAGCGTTGTGTCGCGGGGCCAAGAGACCCAGTACTTC
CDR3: CSVVSRGQETQYF